This paragraph reports one TCR beta chain. Its antigen is as yet unknown. One entry per CDR3 protein, called by TCRdb with MiXCR from the reads. This sample has more than 250,000 distinct CDR3 sequences, with 20% to 30% found just once. The CDR3 totals 16 residues. Germline V gives CDR1 LNHDA, CDR2 SQIVND (reference sequence). Trimming shortened V by 2 bases and J by 4 bases, and 14 bases separated the two germline ends. This entry comes from a study of T cell repertoires in cytomegalovirus infection. The chain employs TRBV19 and TRBJ1-4; D not certain. This material consisted of cultured PBMCs, taken from culture after CMV antigen stimulation. The source is a human donor in good health (CMV status not recorded). Some clones in this sample may be carry-over from other donors' samples. This chain's CDR3 is CASSIPLRGYNEKLFF. The CDR3 DNA is TGTGCCAGTAGTATACCCCTCCGAGGGTATAATGAAAAACTGTTTTTT.